The 20 T cell receptor beta chains in this list originate from one sample, sequenced in a study of T cell responses to AZD1222 COVID-19 vaccine. The method was immunoSEQ multiplex PCR; TCRdb's version includes in-frame clones alone and lacks a portion of them. Altogether fewer than 100,000 clones are present, around nine tenths being singletons, with the ten largest covering about 16%. The sample was peripheral blood, taken 28 days after the second AZD1222 dose. The source of these receptors is an adult who received the AZD1222 COVID-19 vaccine.

In nucleotides, the CDR3 is TGTGCCAGCAGCCAAGATATTGGGGGGGGTGGCTACACCTTC. Translated, it gives CASSQDIGGGGYTF. The gene calls are TRBV4-2 and TRBJ1-2; D possibly corresponds to TRBD1 (5 bases). Trimming removed 0 bases from V and 7 bases from J, with 12 bases in between. From germline, CDR1 is LGHNA and CDR2 YNFKEQ. The CDR3 sequence is 14 residues long.

The chain has TRBV7-9 and TRBJ1-2, with D perhaps matching TRBD1 (5 bases). CDR1 SEHNR and CDR2 FQNEAQ come from the germline V gene (reference sequence). With 4 bases removed from V and 8 bases from J, the gap between germline ends came to 17 bases. The CDR3 sequence is 14 residues long. CDR3 DNA: TGTGCCAGCAGCTCCACCGGGACTCCAACCGGCTACACCTTC. Protein sequence: CASSSTGTPTGYTF.

The rearrangement uses TRBV11-3 and TRBJ2-7; 8 nucleotides align to TRBD1. The CDR3 is 12 amino acids. Losses at the gene ends were 5 bases for V and 6 bases for J; bases not matched to a gene: 3. Germline-derived CDR1 and CDR2 are SGHNT and YENEEA. CDR3 loop: CASSLQGGEQYF. CDR3 in DNA: TGTGCCAGCAGCCTACAGGGGGGCGAGCAGTACTTC.

V gene TRBV27 combines with J gene TRBJ1-1; the D gene is possibly TRBD1 (5 bases). V lost 4 bases to trimming and J lost 10 bases, with 13 bases between them. Per the germline V gene, CDR1 is MNHEY and CDR2 is SMNVEV (reference sequence). The CDR3 is 12 amino acids. CDR3 loop: CASSSPGGLAFF. In DNA form, the CDR3 reads TGTGCCAGCAGTTCTCCGGGGGGGTTAGCTTTCTTT.

This clone was recorded once. This sequence joins TRBV19 and TRBJ1-2; the match to TRBD1 covers 8 bases. This CDR3 has 15 residues. Germline V lookup: CDR1 LNHDA, CDR2 SQIVND (reference sequence). J lost 2 bases, V lost 6 bases, and 8 bases had no gene match. CDR3 loop: CASSNRGEVNYGYTF. The CDR3, as DNA: TGTGCCAGTAGCAACAGGGGGGAGGTCAACTATGGCTACACCTTC.

J is TRBJ2-7 and V is TRBV6-6, with TRBD1 matching over 10 bases. V was clipped by 6 bases and J by 3 bases; unmatched bases: 8. The length of the CDR3 is 15 residues. The germline CDR1 and CDR2 sequences are MNHNY and SVGAGI (reference sequence). CDR3 in DNA: TGTGCCAGCAGCTCATGGGACAGGGGTTTCTACGAGCAGTACTTC. Translation: CASSSWDRGFYEQYF.

J is TRBJ1-6 and V is TRBV5-8; the D gene is possibly TRBD1 (6 bases). The CDR3 runs 17 residues. Trimming stripped 2 bases from V and 5 bases from J, with 17 bases between. Germline V gene sequence: CDR1 SGHTS, CDR2 YDEGEE. The CDR3 nucleotides read TGTGCCAGCAGCTTCGTGGCAGGGGCGCCCAATAATTCACCCCTCCACTTT. It encodes CASSFVAGAPNNSPLHF.

This chain links TRBV11-3 with TRBJ1-3; TRBD1 is a possible D gene (5 bases). Germline CDR1 SGHNT, CDR2 YENEEA. The CDR3 loop spans 12 amino acids. V was pared by 5 bases and J by 11 bases, with 13 bases between. The CDR3 is CASSPGAMPIYF. The DNA of the CDR3 is TGTGCCAGCAGCCCCGGGGCCATGCCCATATATTTT.

Here the CDR3 reads CASSIRRERSEAFF. The CDR3 DNA sequence: TGTGCCAGTAGTATCCGGAGGGAACGGTCTGAAGCTTTCTTT. This sequence joins TRBV19 and TRBJ1-1; D is ambiguous. Trimming left V 3 bases short and J 6 bases short, with 14 bases between. Per germline, CDR1 LNHDA and CDR2 SQIVND (reference sequence). The CDR3 extends over 14 amino acids.

This clone was seen more than once but under ten times. The chain has TRBV29-1 and TRBJ1-4, with unresolved D. V gave up 4 bases and J gave up 0 bases, with 12 bases separating them. This CDR3 is built from 15 residues. CDR1 and CDR2 (germline): SQVTM, ANQGSEA. The CDR3 DNA follows: TGCAGCGTTGGCTCCCTGGGGTCAACTAATGAAAAACTGTTTTTT. Protein sequence: CSVGSLGSTNEKLFF.

Only a few counts were recorded for this clone. The chain employs TRBV19 and TRBJ1-2, with TRBD1 matching over 9 bases. The CDR3 covers 12 residues. The germline CDR1 and CDR2 sequences are LNHDA and SQIVND (reference sequence). After removal of 5 bases from V and 8 bases from J, the junction contained 3 bases not matched to a gene. CDR3 sequence: CASSDRGLGYTF. The CDR3 coding sequence is TGTGCCAGTAGTGACAGGGGGTTAGGCTACACCTTC.

The chain joins TRBV6-5 to TRBJ1-2; D ambiguous. V was pared by 2 bases and J by 4 bases, with 5 bases between. The CDR3 contains 12 residues. The germline V gene has CDR1 MNHEY and CDR2 SVGAGI. In nucleotides, the CDR3 is TGTGCCAGCAGTTACGGCGGCTATGGCTACACCTTC. Translated: CASSYGGYGYTF.

The chain uses TRBV24-1 and TRBJ2-3; D is unclear. Germline V gene lookup returns CDR1 KGHDR and CDR2 SFDVKD. The length of the CDR3 is 15 residues. The V and J ends lost 9 bases and 1 base respectively, with 16 bases between them. The chain's CDR3 is CATSLGTGGTDTQYF. The CDR3 coding sequence is TGTGCCACCTCTCTTGGTACGGGTGGCACAGATACGCAGTATTTT.

The J gene is TRBJ1-1, the V gene TRBV4-2; the D is unclear. The CDR3 runs to 14 residues. The V end lost 4 bases, the J end lost 0 bases, and 9 bases lay between the germline ends. The germline CDR1 and CDR2 sequences are LGHNA and YNFKEQ. The CDR3 DNA is TGTGCCAGCAGCCCCACAGCGCTGAACACTGAAGCTTTCTTT. Amino acid sequence: CASSPTALNTEAFF.

This clone was detected once. The chain recombines TRBV7-9 with TRBJ2-7, with D perhaps matching TRBD1 or TRBD2 (6 bases each). Germline-derived CDR1 and CDR2 are SEHNR and FQNEAQ (reference sequence). The CDR3 sequence is 13 residues long. V lost 7 bases to trimming and J lost 3 bases, with 13 bases between them. The CDR3: CASNEGGRYEQYF. CDR3 nucleotide sequence: TGTGCCAGCAACGAGGGGGGACGCTACGAGCAGTACTTC.

As DNA, the CDR3 is TGTGCCAGCGAACGGTTGAGGGTGATTAGTGAGACCCAGTACTTC. It codes for CASERLRVISETQYF. The rearrangement joins TRBV6-5 to TRBJ2-5, with D maybe TRBD2 (5 bases). This CDR3 has 15 amino acids. CDR1 is MNHEY and CDR2 is SVGAGI in the germline V gene. Deletions cut 8 bases from V and 5 bases from J, with 21 bases between.

The rearrangement uses TRBV5-1 and TRBJ2-1; perhaps TRBD2 as D (8 bases). The germline gives CDR1 SGHRS, CDR2 YFSETQ. The V end was cut by 2 bases, the J end by 0 bases, with 18 bases between. The CDR3 is 18 amino acids. CDR3 DNA sequence: TGCGCCAGCAGCTTAAGAGGGGGCGGGAGGAGCTCCTACAATGAGCAGTTCTTC. This codes for CASSLRGGGRSSYNEQFF.

Here the CDR3 reads CASSLGPLNQPQHF. In DNA, the CDR3 is TGTGCCAGCAGTCTCGGACCCCTCAATCAGCCCCAGCATTTT. This chain connects TRBV28 to TRBJ1-5, with D hard to call. Germline V lookup: CDR1 MDHEN, CDR2 SYDVKM. This CDR3 comprises 14 residues. The V gene lost 5 bases and the J gene lost 3 bases, with 11 bases spanning the gap.

The chain joins TRBV2 to TRBJ2-3; 7 bases align to TRBD1. J lost 2 bases, V lost 6 bases, and 5 bases had no gene match. This CDR3 is built from 14 residues. In germline, CDR1 is SNHLY, CDR2 FYNNEI. This CDR3 is CASRRDSSTDTQYF. The CDR3, as DNA: TGTGCCAGCAGGAGGGACAGCTCCACAGATACGCAGTATTTT.

This clone was counted once. The rearrangement uses TRBV30 and TRBJ1-6, with D possibly TRBD1 on 6 matching bases. The CDR3 sequence is 14 residues long. Trimming stripped 5 bases from V and 10 bases from J, with 18 bases between. Germline V CDR1 and CDR2: GTSNPN, SVGIG (reference sequence). CDR3 DNA: TGTGCCTGGGGTGGGCTAGGGGGACGGTCACCCCTCCACTTT. This codes for CAWGGLGGRSPLHF.